The 9 T cell receptor beta chains below were found in one sample sequenced in a study of Graves' ophthalmopathy and Graves' hyperthyroidism. Transcripts of RNA were the source for amplifying TCR beta CDR3 regions. Following a first-round RT-PCR that used HTBI primers, a second-round multiplex PCR was carried out. TCRdb called the multiplex PCR reads again in MiXCR, with one record for every CDR3 protein. The sample lists some 1.1 million distinct CDR3 sequences, approximately 35% seen once, with 11% in the top ten. Sample: peripheral blood or thyroid tissue (not recorded which). The receptors were gathered from an adult man with Graves' hyperthyroidism.

In regard to this clonotype: Possible read error: a much larger clone is one base away. The chain couples TRBV10-3 to TRBJ2-6, with D possibly matching TRBD1 (5 bases). The CDR3 totals 13 residues. Germline values: CDR1 ENHRY, CDR2 SYGVKD. CDR3 loop: CASISSGANVLAF. CDR3 in DNA: TGTGCCAGCATCAGCTCTGGGGCCAACGTCCTGGCTTTC.

This chain uses TRBV25-1 with TRBJ2-5; 13 bases match TRBD2. The CDR3 is made up of 17 amino acids. After removal of 7 bases from V and 3 bases from J, the junction contained 11 bases not matched to a gene. Germline loops: CDR1 MGHDK, CDR2 SYGVNS. CDR3 protein: CASIQGLAGMFEETQYF. For the CDR3, the DNA is TGTGCCAGCATACAGGGACTAGCGGGAATGTTTGAAGAGACCCAGTACTTC.

This clonotype was picked up many times. The rearrangement joins TRBV14 to TRBJ1-6; the D gene is possibly TRBD1 (6 bases). CDR1 is SGHDN and CDR2 is FVKESK in the germline V gene. Trimming stripped 2 bases from V and 7 bases from J, with 15 bases between. This CDR3 spans 16 amino acids. The CDR3 DNA reads TGTGCCAGCAGCCAAATATCAACAGGGACGAATTCACCCCTCCACTTT. Residues: CASSQISTGTNSPLHF.

This clonotype was seen ten or more times. CDR3 loop: CAILPPNTIYF. The CDR3 nucleotides are TGTGCCATCCTACCACCCAACACCATATATTTT. The gene calls are TRBV19 and TRBJ1-3; D is ambiguous. Germline CDR1 reads LNHDA; CDR2 reads SQIVND (reference sequence). V was clipped by 10 bases and J by 7 bases, with 11 bases between them. The CDR3 is made up of 11 amino acids.

The genes are TRBV28 and TRBJ2-7; D not resolved. Germline V gene data show CDR1 as MDHEN and CDR2 as SYDVKM. Between the trimmed V and J ends, which lost 1 base and 3 bases, there was a span of 22 bases. CDR3 length equals 18 residues. The CDR3 region is CASSLSVGPGSISYEQYF. CDR3 bases: TGTGCCAGCAGTTTATCAGTAGGACCAGGATCTATTAGCTACGAGCAGTACTTC.

The rearrangement uses TRBV6-5 and TRBJ1-2, with TRBD1 as a possible D gene (6 bases). V lost 0 bases to trimming and J lost 3 bases, with 8 bases between them. CDR3 length equals 14 residues. CDR1 and CDR2 from the germline V gene are MNHEY and SVGAGI. The CDR3 DNA follows: TGTGCCAGCAGTTACTCTCAGGGGCACTATGGCTACACCTTC. Translated, it gives CASSYSQGHYGYTF.

A few counts support this clonotype. The rearrangement links TRBV12-3 or TRBV12-4 to TRBJ1-5; D gene uncertain. V lost 1 base, J lost 8 bases, and 12 bases lay in between. The CDR3 has 14 amino acids. The CDR3 reads CASSLGLTKEPQHF. DNA of the CDR3: TGTGCCAGCAGTTTAGGTCTGACAAAAGAGCCCCAGCATTTT.

The CDR3 sequence is CASSLATANTGELFF. The CDR3 region has the DNA TGCGCCAGCAGCCTGGCGACAGCGAACACCGGGGAGCTGTTTTTT. J is TRBJ2-2 and V is TRBV4-1; perhaps TRBD1 as D (5 bases). Trimming cost V 4 bases and J 0 bases, with 9 bases left between them. Germline-derived CDR1 and CDR2 are MGHRA and YSYEKL. CDR3 size: 15 residues.

V usage is TRBV7-8 and J usage is TRBJ2-5; tentatively, D is TRBD1 or TRBD2 (7 bases each). In germline, CDR1 is SGHVS, CDR2 FQNEAQ. The CDR3 has 16 amino acids. With 5 bases removed from V and 3 bases from J, the gap between germline ends came to 19 bases. CDR3 nucleotide sequence: TGTGCCAGCAGCACTCGCAGGGGGAGGGCGGAAGAGACCCAGTACTTC. Residues: CASSTRRGRAEETQYF.